A single sample is the source of the 27 T cell receptor beta chains below, sequenced in a study of T cells in Graves' hyperthyroidism and ophthalmopathy. Amplified TCR beta CDR3 regions came from RNA transcripts. Initially, a first-round RT-PCR of the TCR CDR3 employed the HTBI primer set. TCRdb used MiXCR to reprocess the multiplex PCR reads, holding one entry per CDR3 protein. The sample includes fewer than 650,000 distinct CDR3 sequences, roughly 14% of them seen just once. Sequencing input: blood. The receptors were sampled from a woman in her forties with Graves' ophthalmopathy.

This clonotype has at least ten counts. The chain combines TRBV4-3 with TRBJ1-1, with D possibly matching TRBD1 (6 bases). The germline V and J ends were trimmed by 1 base and 11 bases, with 14 bases remaining between them. The CDR3 loop spans 13 amino acids. Germline V gene data show CDR1 as LGHNA and CDR2 as YSLEER. The CDR3 coding sequence is TGCGCCAGCAGCCAAGTGCAGGGCCAGGGGGCTTTCTTT. It encodes CASSQVQGQGAFF.

This clonotype was observed at least ten times. The chain uses TRBV20-1 and TRBJ1-5; a weak D match, TRBD1 (6 bases). The V end was cut by 1 base, the J end by 1 base, with 11 bases between. From germline, CDR1 is DFQATT and CDR2 SNEGSKA (reference sequence). CDR3 length equals 15 residues. In nucleotides, the CDR3 is TGCAGTGCTAGAGGGACAGCAGAGAGCAATCAGCCCCAGCATTTT. Translation gives CSARGTAESNQPQHF.

This clonotype has ten or more counts. The chain has TRBV10-1 and TRBJ2-2; D uncertain. The CDR3 is made up of 14 amino acids. V was pared by 0 bases and J by 6 bases, with 8 bases between. Germline values: CDR1 WNHNN, CDR2 SYGVQD (reference sequence). As DNA, the CDR3 is TGCGCCAGCAGTGAGTCGAACCGGCCCGGGGAGCTGTTTTTT. As protein: CASSESNRPGELFF.

This clonotype has at least ten counts. The chain employs TRBV29-1 and TRBJ1-2; 9 nucleotides agree with TRBD1. The CDR3 runs to 11 residues. From germline, CDR1 is SQVTM and CDR2 ANQGSEA. V shed 5 bases, J shed 11 bases, and the junction held 6 bases outside the gene matches. The CDR3 here is CSVLRQGEYTF. The CDR3 nucleotides are TGCAGCGTTTTGAGACAGGGGGAGTACACCTTC. The whole variable domain, remainder taken from reference TRBV29-1 and TRBJ1-2, is SAVISQKPSRDICQRGTSLTIQCQVDSQVTMMFWYRQQPGQSLTLIATANQGSEATYESGFVIDKFPISRPNLTFSTLTVSNMSPEDSSIYLCSVLRQGEYTFGSGTRLTVV.

The chain couples TRBV29-1 to TRBJ2-5; 9 bases agree with TRBD1. Germline values: CDR1 SQVTM, CDR2 ANQGSEA. The CDR3 covers 12 residues. The CDR3 loop reads CSIQGARETQYF. In DNA, the CDR3 is TGCAGTATACAGGGGGCGCGTGAGACCCAGTACTTC. Complete variable domain (other parts from reference TRBV29-1 and TRBJ2-5): SAVISQKPSRDICQRGTSLTIQCQVDSQVTMMFWYRQQPGQSLTLIATANQGSEATYESGFVIDKFPISRPNLTFSTLTVSNMSPEDSSIYLCSIQGARETQYFGPGTRLLVL.

The rearrangement joins TRBV18 to TRBJ2-2, with D possibly TRBD2 on 5 matching bases. Trimming removed 0 bases from V and 7 bases from J, with 9 bases in between. The germline V gene encodes CDR1 KGHSH and CDR2 LQKENI. The CDR3 has 14 amino acids. The CDR3 loop reads CASSPPGEGGELFF. Here the CDR3 DNA reads TGTGCCAGCTCACCACCGGGCGAGGGCGGGGAGCTGTTTTTT.

This clonotype came up a few times. The V call is TRBV7-2, the J call TRBJ1-1; perhaps TRBD1 as D (6 bases). Looked up from germline, CDR1 is SGHTA and CDR2 is FQGNSA. The CDR3 spans 18 residues. The V end lost 0 bases, the J end lost 0 bases, and 17 bases lay between the germline ends. This chain's CDR3 is CASSLATGGFFMNTEAFF. CDR3 DNA: TGTGCCAGCAGCTTAGCGACCGGGGGCTTCTTTATGAACACTGAAGCTTTCTTT.

This clonotype was found many times. The rearrangement uses TRBV7-9 and TRBJ2-7, with D perhaps TRBD2 (6 bases). Germline-derived CDR1 and CDR2 are SEHNR and FQNEAQ (reference sequence). V lost 7 bases and J 3 bases, leaving 13 bases between the germline ends. The CDR3 runs to 13 residues. In nucleotides, the CDR3 is TGTGCCAGCATGGAGGGCGCGCACTACGAGCAGTACTTC. Translation: CASMEGAHYEQYF.

This clonotype has at least ten counts. The chain couples TRBV3-1 to TRBJ1-1; D unclear. Trimming cost V 2 bases and J 3 bases, with 4 bases left between them. This CDR3 comprises 12 residues. Germline assignment: CDR1 LGHDT and CDR2 YNNKEL (reference sequence). The CDR3 DNA reads TGTGCCAGCAGCCAAAGGTACACTGAAGCTTTCTTT. Protein sequence: CASSQRYTEAFF.

The V call is TRBV6-1, the J call TRBJ2-7; 10 bases fit TRBD1. The CDR3 sequence is 15 residues long. V shed 5 bases and J 4 bases; nucleotides not matched to a gene: 8. Looked up from germline, CDR1 is MNHNS and CDR2 is SASEGT. The CDR3 region has the DNA TGTGCCAGCAGTACCCTCGGGACAGGGGAGTACGAGCAGTACTTC. It encodes CASSTLGTGEYEQYF.

This clonotype was seen repeatedly, ten times or more. The rearrangement links TRBV27 to TRBJ1-3; D not resolved. This CDR3 comprises 16 residues. V was clipped by 0 bases and J by 3 bases, with 12 bases between them. Germline-derived CDR1 and CDR2 are MNHEY and SMNVEV (reference sequence). The CDR3 nucleotides are TGTGCCAGCAGTTTATCCCCCCCAGAGTTTGGAAACACCATATATTTT. Its translation: CASSLSPPEFGNTIYF.

This clonotype was picked up many times. The V gene is TRBV7-2, the J gene TRBJ2-7; D is possibly TRBD2 (5 bases). The CDR3 has 15 amino acids. CDR1 and CDR2 (germline): SGHTA, FQGNSA. Deletions cut 1 base from V and 3 bases from J, with 13 bases between. The CDR3 coding sequence is TGTGCCAGCAGCTTAGTTGCTAGTCGGGACTACGAGCAGTACTTC. It specifies CASSLVASRDYEQYF.

This clonotype was recorded at least ten times. V gene TRBV28 combines with J gene TRBJ2-5, with 8 bases fitting TRBD1. Per the germline V gene, CDR1 is MDHEN and CDR2 is SYDVKM. The CDR3 runs 16 residues. V lost 3 bases and J lost 4; bases outside the gene matches: 10. The CDR3: CASSFRDRGLLETQYF. The CDR3, as DNA: TGTGCCAGCAGTTTCCGCGACAGGGGTTTGTTAGAGACCCAGTACTTC.

In its sample, this clonotype was seen many times. The rearrangement joins TRBV6-2 or TRBV6-3 to TRBJ2-7; D is ambiguous. The CDR3 sequence is 12 residues long. Deletions cut 10 bases from V and 1 base from J, with 11 bases between. The germline V gene has CDR1 MNHEY and CDR2 SVGEGT. CDR3 coding DNA: TGTGCCACCTGGACGTGGTCCTACGAGCAGTACTTC. Translated, it gives CATWTWSYEQYF.

This clonotype was observed many times. This chain joins TRBV30 and TRBJ2-7; D is undetermined. The V end was cut by 3 bases, the J end by 3 bases, with 12 bases between. Per the germline V gene, CDR1 is GTSNPN and CDR2 is SVGIG (reference sequence). This CDR3 is 13 amino acids long. The CDR3 protein is CAWSEANIYEQYF. The DNA for the CDR3 is TGTGCCTGGAGCGAAGCGAATATCTACGAGCAGTACTTC.

This clonotype occurred many times. The V call is TRBV13, the J call TRBJ2-5; perhaps TRBD2 as D (7 bases). Germline V gene data show CDR1 as PRHDT and CDR2 as FYEKMQ (reference sequence). V lost 2 bases and J 1 base, leaving 11 bases between the germline ends. The CDR3 totals 15 residues. CDR3 amino acids: CASSLWGGAQETQYF. CDR3 DNA sequence: TGTGCCAGCAGCTTATGGGGGGGGGCCCAAGAGACCCAGTACTTC.

This clonotype has at least ten counts. J is TRBJ1-2 and V is TRBV28; 11 bases line up with TRBD1. CDR3 length equals 14 residues. Germline CDR1 is MDHEN and CDR2 is SYDVKM. V was clipped by 6 bases and J by 5 bases; unmatched bases: 5. The CDR3 DNA is TGTGCCAGCAGGGGACAGGGGGAGGGATATGGCTACACCTTC. Encoded protein: CASRGQGEGYGYTF.

This clonotype was counted at least ten times. CDR3 residues: CASSSDRDTEAFF. CDR3 in DNA: TGTGCCAGCAGCTCAGACAGGGACACTGAAGCTTTCTTT. The rearrangement links TRBV2 to TRBJ1-1; 7 nucleotides agree with TRBD1. This CDR3 is 13 amino acids long. V gave up 6 bases and J gave up 3 bases; unmatched junction bases: 4. Germline-derived CDR1 and CDR2 are SNHLY and FYNNEI.

This clonotype was recorded a few times. Written as DNA, the CDR3 is TGTGCTAGTGGTTTTGTTCCCGGGTCTGAAGCTTTCTTT. This translates into CASGFVPGSEAFF. The chain joins TRBV12-5 to TRBJ1-1; D ambiguous. The germline V and J ends were trimmed by 3 bases and 6 bases, with 11 bases remaining between them. Germline V CDR1 and CDR2: LGHNT, FRNRAP. The CDR3 has 13 amino acids.

Remarks on this clonotype: The CDR3 does not close with the conserved phenylalanine or tryptophan, likely indicating a read error. The chain carries TRBV20-1 and TRBJ2-2, with D hard to call. V dropped 0 bases and J dropped 5 bases, with 7 bases sitting between them. Germline CDR1 and CDR2: DFQATT and SNEGSKA (reference sequence). The CDR3 runs to 13 residues. The CDR3 reads CSARDLQTGELFS. CDR3 coding DNA: TGCAGTGCTAGAGATTTACAAACCGGGGAGCTGTTTTCT.

In its sample, this clonotype was seen many times. The J gene is TRBJ1-2, the V gene TRBV7-2, with D unresolved. Germline lookup yields CDR1 SGHTA and CDR2 FQGNSA. The CDR3 is 15 amino acids. Trimming removed 5 bases at V and 0 bases at J, with 13 bases between. CDR3 DNA: TGTGCCAGCAGCCCCCGCATGGTGCCTAACTATGGCTACACCTTC. Amino acid sequence: CASSPRMVPNYGYTF.

The chain couples TRBV4-1 to TRBJ2-7; 7 positions match TRBD2. V lost 4 bases, J lost 0 bases, and 6 bases stayed unmatched. Germline V gene sequence: CDR1 MGHRA, CDR2 YSYEKL. CDR3 length: 15 amino acids. CDR3 nucleotide sequence: TGCGCCAGCAGCCTGAAACTAGCGATCTCCTACGAGCAGTACTTC. Amino acid sequence: CASSLKLAISYEQYF.

J is TRBJ1-6 and V is TRBV12-3 or TRBV12-4; D not certain. The length of the CDR3 is 12 residues. The V gene lost 7 bases and the J gene lost 9 bases, with 10 bases spanning the gap. The CDR3 reads CASNYPFSPLHF. CDR3 in DNA: TGTGCCAGCAACTATCCCTTTTCACCCCTCCACTTT.

About this clonotype: One end of the junction varies from germline; a read error may be responsible. The chain is built from TRBV28 and TRBJ2-7; 13 bases fit TRBD2. This CDR3 has 17 amino acids. In germline, CDR1 is MDHEN, CDR2 SYDVKM. The CDR3 nucleotides are TGTGCCGGCAGTCCCCGGACTAGCGGGAGTATAGGCTACGAGCAGTACTTC. Residues: CAGSPRTSGSIGYEQYF.

The sample holds many counts of this clonotype. The rearrangement uses TRBV29-1 and TRBJ2-7; D unclear. The CDR3 consists of 13 residues. Trimming took off 0 bases at V and 2 bases at J, with 8 bases between the two ends. From germline, CDR1 is SQVTM and CDR2 ANQGSEA. The CDR3 DNA reads TGCAGCGTTGAAGATCGCACAGCCTACGAGCAGTACTTC. Its translation: CSVEDRTAYEQYF.

In this sample, this clonotype turned up many times. The rearrangement uses TRBV2 and TRBJ2-7; D is undetermined. Germline V gene data show CDR1 as SNHLY and CDR2 as FYNNEI. V lost 7 bases and J lost 2, with 12 bases in between. The CDR3 loop spans 13 amino acids. CDR3 DNA: TGTGCCAGCAAAGGAACGGAAACCTACGAGCAGTACTTC. Amino acids: CASKGTETYEQYF.

Ten or more counts support this clonotype. The chain employs TRBV6-5 and TRBJ1-1; no firm D call. This CDR3 comprises 16 residues. V gave up 0 bases and J gave up 1 base, with 12 bases separating them. Per germline, CDR1 MNHEY and CDR2 SVGAGI. DNA of the CDR3: TGTGCCAGCAGTTACTCGCCTCAAACATCGAACACTGAAGCTTTCTTT. Translating it yields CASSYSPQTSNTEAFF.